The 14 T cell receptor beta chains listed next were all sequenced from one sample in a study of cytomegalovirus exposure and HLA in healthy donors. Assay used: immunoSEQ multiplex PCR; TCRdb lists only in-frame clones, some missing. The table shows roughly 350,000 clones, with 80% to 90% occurring only once. Sequenced material: PBMCs. Every receptor here comes from a woman between 18 and 30 years old in good health and CMV-seronegative.

The rearrangement joins TRBV5-4 to TRBJ2-1; a weak D match, TRBD2 (6 bases). V was pared by 4 bases and J by 2 bases, with 13 bases between. This CDR3 region has 15 residues. The germline V gene encodes CDR1 SGHNT and CDR2 YYREEE (reference sequence). CDR3 bases: TGTGCCAGCAGCACCGGGACTGTGACCTACAATGAGCAGTTCTTC. It yields the protein CASSTGTVTYNEQFF.

V is TRBV27 and J is TRBJ1-3; D not certain. Germline V gene lookup returns CDR1 MNHEY and CDR2 SMNVEV (reference sequence). The V end lost 6 bases, the J end lost 0 bases, and 12 bases lay between the germline ends. This CDR3 is built from 15 residues. The CDR3 region is CASSPLTASGNTIYF. The CDR3 DNA is TGTGCCAGCAGCCCCCTCACAGCCTCTGGAAACACCATATATTTT.

The V call is TRBV5-1, the J call TRBJ2-7; 12 bases match TRBD2. The CDR3 length is 15 residues. The junction had 6 bases not matched to a gene; V was cut back by 4 bases and J by 4 bases. Germline V gives CDR1 SGHRS, CDR2 YFSETQ. For the CDR3, the DNA is TGCGCCAGCAGCAGCGGGACTAGCGGGTGGTACGAGCAGTACTTC. This sequence encodes CASSSGTSGWYEQYF.

V is TRBV9 and J is TRBJ1-2, with D tentatively TRBD1 (5 bases). Germline V gene sequence: CDR1 SGDLS, CDR2 YYNGEE. Trimming cost V 0 bases and J 5 bases, with 20 bases left between them. CDR3 length: 17 amino acids. This CDR3 reads CASSVDLQGISGYGYTF. The CDR3 DNA reads as TGTGCCAGCAGCGTAGACCTCCAGGGAATCAGTGGGTATGGCTACACCTTC.

Details on this clone: Additional DNA sequences in this sample encode the identical CDR3. The chain joins TRBV4-3 to TRBJ2-7; the D gene is possibly TRBD1 (6 bases). Germline assignment: CDR1 LGHNA and CDR2 YSLEER. Trimming removed 3 bases from V and 0 bases from J, with 6 bases in between. CDR3 length: 13 residues. CDR3 in DNA: TGCGCCAGCAGCCAGACAGGCTCCTACGAGCAGTACTTC. Translated, it gives CASSQTGSYEQYF.

The rearrangement uses TRBV7-3 and TRBJ2-7; D is possibly TRBD1 (6 bases). Germline CDR1 SGHTA, CDR2 FQGTGA. The CDR3 sequence is 15 residues long. The germline V and J ends were trimmed by 5 bases and 3 bases, with 17 bases remaining between them. CDR3 residues: CASSPTGDTIYEQYF. DNA for the CDR3: TGTGCCAGCAGCCCGACCGGGGACACCATCTACGAGCAGTACTTC.

The chain carries TRBV19 and TRBJ2-7, with D possibly being TRBD2 (5 bases). The CDR3 is 15 amino acids. The germline V gene has CDR1 LNHDA and CDR2 SQIVND (reference sequence). Between the trimmed V and J ends, which lost 4 bases and 4 bases, there was a span of 17 bases. In nucleotides, the CDR3 is TGTGCCAGTAGTAATCGTGGCTTAGGGAGTTACGAGCAGTACTTC. Its translation is CASSNRGLGSYEQYF.

This chain links TRBV5-1 with TRBJ1-5, with D perhaps TRBD1 (5 bases). V lost 4 bases and J lost 3, with 8 bases in between. The CDR3 has 13 residues. Per the germline V gene, CDR1 is SGHRS and CDR2 is YFSETQ. As DNA, the CDR3 is TGCGCCAGCAGCGGGGGGTCCAATCAGCCCCAGCATTTT. It is translated as CASSGGSNQPQHF.

This clone was found once. The chain uses TRBV28 and TRBJ1-5; D uncertain. V lost 3 bases and J 0 bases, leaving 6 bases between the germline ends. This CDR3 contains 14 residues. CDR1 and CDR2 (germline): MDHEN, SYDVKM. CDR3 nucleotides: TGTGCCAGCAGTTTTGGGCGTAGCAATCAGCCCCAGCATTTT. Residues: CASSFGRSNQPQHF.

This sequence joins TRBV29-1 and TRBJ2-1; 9 bases are shared with TRBD2. CDR3 length: 14 residues. Germline V gene data show CDR1 as SQVTM and CDR2 as ANQGSEA. Trimming removed 1 base from V and 4 bases from J; junction bases left unmatched: 2. CDR3 in amino acids: CSVEVTSGYNEQFF. The CDR3 DNA follows: TGCAGCGTTGAAGTGACTAGCGGATACAATGAGCAGTTCTTC.

The chain recombines TRBV28 with TRBJ2-7; D is perhaps TRBD2 (6 bases). The CDR3 totals 15 residues. The V and J ends lost 2 bases and 6 bases respectively, with 17 bases between them. CDR1 is MDHEN, CDR2 SYDVKM, per germline. The CDR3 nucleotides read TGTGCCAGCAGTTTAAAAGTCAGCGGGTTCCCCGAGCAGTACTTC. The encoded protein is CASSLKVSGFPEQYF.

This chain uses TRBV12-5 with TRBJ2-7, with D hard to call. The germline V and J ends were trimmed by 1 base and 3 bases, with 4 bases remaining between them. The CDR3 sequence is 12 residues long. Germline V gene lookup returns CDR1 LGHNT and CDR2 FRNRAP. CDR3 nucleotide sequence: TGTGCTAGTGGTTTGGGACACTACGAGCAGTACTTC. It is translated as CASGLGHYEQYF.

The chain recombines TRBV28 with TRBJ2-2; TRBD1 agrees at 7 bases. With 6 bases clipped from V and 4 bases from J, the junction kept 8 bases outside the gene matches. The CDR3 covers 15 residues. Germline CDR1 and CDR2: MDHEN and SYDVKM. CDR3 coding DNA: TGTGCCAGCAGCCCGGGACAGTCAAGCACCGGGGAGCTGTTTTTT. As protein: CASSPGQSSTGELFF.

This clone was detected only once. The chain is built from TRBV28 and TRBJ2-7; 10 bases fit TRBD1. The germline CDR1 and CDR2 sequences are MDHEN and SYDVKM. The length of the CDR3 is 15 residues. J gave up 4 bases and V 5 bases, and 8 bases lay outside the gene matches. The CDR3 loop reads CASSEPGQGRYEQYF. The CDR3 DNA reads TGTGCCAGCAGTGAACCGGGACAGGGGCGATACGAGCAGTACTTC.